This T cell receptor beta chain emerged from a study of T cells in Graves' hyperthyroidism and ophthalmopathy. Study overall: Peripheral blood was collected at initial diagnosis, before any treatment.

Not enrolled were patients with uncontrolled infection, other autoimmune disease, pregnancy or lactation. It was RNA transcripts that yielded the amplified TCR beta CDR3 regions. Initially, a first-round RT-PCR of the TCR CDR3 employed the HTBI primer set. TCRdb fed the multiplex PCR reads into MiXCR, producing one record per CDR3 protein. The data contain hundreds of thousands of distinct CDR3 sequences, 15% to 20% of them singletons. The CDR3 has 17 amino acids. Germline values: CDR1 MNHEY, CDR2 SMNVEV (reference sequence). Germline trimming cut 3 bases from V and 4 bases from J; bases unmatched to any gene: 9.

This TCR was recovered from a middle-aged woman with Graves' ophthalmopathy. Material: blood. The rearrangement links TRBV27 to TRBJ2-1, with TRBD2 matching 10 bases. Here the CDR3 reads CASSFRPSGSRYNEQFF. DNA for the CDR3: TGTGCCAGCAGTTTTCGTCCTAGCGGGAGTCGGTACAATGAGCAGTTCTTC.